The rows below give T cell receptor beta chains drawn from one sample of a study of shared clonotypes between healthy human individuals. Data came from immunoSEQ multiplex PCR; TCRdb stores just in-frame clones and leaves some out. The data hold around 690,000 clones, with roughly 91% observed a single time. Sequenced material: memory CD8+ T cells from PBMCs. The receptors were gathered from a man aged 18 to 30 in good health. Some clones in this sample may be carry-over from other donors' samples. CDR3s include the opening cysteine and the closing phenylalanine or tryptophan. Each record gives: V gene, D gene, J gene, clone size, CDR3 protein. D genes are given only for firm matches. A clone size is listed for some rows: how often the clone was seen (once, few, many), or a class if it is expanded.

v_call: TRBV27
d_call: NA
j_call: TRBJ1-5
clone_size: NA
cdr3_aa: CASSLSGYQDAQHF

v_call: TRBV16
d_call: NA
j_call: TRBJ2-7
clone_size: NA
cdr3_aa: CASSQEGRQFEQYF

v_call: TRBV27
d_call: NA
j_call: TRBJ2-7
clone_size: NA
cdr3_aa: CASSLSPGTYEQYF

v_call: TRBV29-1
d_call: NA
j_call: TRBJ2-7
clone_size: NA
cdr3_aa: CSVGPGGTYEQYF

v_call: TRBV28
d_call: TRBD2
j_call: TRBJ2-3
clone_size: NA
cdr3_aa: CASSFPAGGADTQYF

v_call: TRBV2
d_call: NA
j_call: TRBJ2-2
clone_size: NA
cdr3_aa: CASSDPRGGTGELFF

v_call: TRBV10-3
d_call: TRBD2
j_call: TRBJ2-7
clone_size: NA
cdr3_aa: CAATGTSGSVYEQYF

v_call: TRBV27
d_call: NA
j_call: TRBJ2-5
clone_size: NA
cdr3_aa: CASSSPASSQETQYF

v_call: TRBV27
d_call: NA
j_call: TRBJ2-1
clone_size: NA
cdr3_aa: CASTLTFYLFF

v_call: TRBV6-6
d_call: TRBD2
j_call: TRBJ2-7
clone_size: once
cdr3_aa: CASSPSPIAGVYEQYF

v_call: TRBV4-1
d_call: NA
j_call: TRBJ2-7
clone_size: NA
cdr3_aa: CASSQDGGWSSYEQYF

v_call: TRBV11-2
d_call: NA
j_call: TRBJ1-1
clone_size: NA
cdr3_aa: CASSLWERTEAFF

v_call: TRBV7-8
d_call: TRBD2
j_call: TRBJ2-4
clone_size: NA
cdr3_aa: CASSTGLAGAVPTNIQYF

v_call: TRBV5-1
d_call: TRBD1
j_call: TRBJ1-6
clone_size: NA
cdr3_aa: CASSFSRQGANSPLHF

v_call: TRBV7-8
d_call: NA
j_call: TRBJ2-3
clone_size: NA
cdr3_aa: CASSPRRDTQYF

v_call: TRBV25-1
d_call: TRBD1
j_call: TRBJ2-5
clone_size: NA
cdr3_aa: CASGRDRVGETQYF

v_call: TRBV7-8
d_call: NA
j_call: TRBJ2-7
clone_size: NA
cdr3_aa: CASSLGGAMGEQYF

v_call: TRBV19
d_call: TRBD1
j_call: TRBJ1-1
clone_size: NA
cdr3_aa: CASSIWGTGPNTEAFF

v_call: TRBV7-9
d_call: TRBD2
j_call: TRBJ2-1
clone_size: NA
cdr3_aa: CASSPTSGSSYNEQFF

v_call: TRBV9
d_call: TRBD2
j_call: TRBJ2-7
clone_size: NA
cdr3_aa: CASSVAGLASHEQYF

v_call: TRBV27
d_call: NA
j_call: TRBJ1-1
clone_size: NA
cdr3_aa: CASTRGAEAFF

v_call: TRBV5-6
d_call: TRBD1
j_call: TRBJ1-1
clone_size: few
cdr3_aa: CASSTFGTENTEAFF

v_call: TRBV2
d_call: TRBD1
j_call: TRBJ2-7
clone_size: NA
cdr3_aa: CASSGRQGWAEQYF

v_call: TRBV4-1
d_call: NA
j_call: TRBJ2-7
clone_size: NA
cdr3_aa: CASSPEIPRAYEQYF

v_call: TRBV5-8
d_call: NA
j_call: TRBJ1-3
clone_size: NA
cdr3_aa: CASSLKFPGGGTPGNTIYF

v_call: TRBV28
d_call: NA
j_call: TRBJ2-4
clone_size: NA
cdr3_aa: CASSLQGNIQYF

v_call: TRBV19
d_call: NA
j_call: TRBJ1-1
clone_size: NA
cdr3_aa: CASSIMRGADTEAFF

v_call: TRBV6-1
d_call: TRBD1
j_call: TRBJ2-3
clone_size: NA
cdr3_aa: CASRVSTGGTDTQYF

v_call: TRBV30
d_call: NA
j_call: TRBJ1-1
clone_size: few
cdr3_aa: CAWTPTSSGTEAFF

v_call: TRBV4-1
d_call: NA
j_call: TRBJ2-6
clone_size: NA
cdr3_aa: CASSHRISGANVLTF

v_call: TRBV11-2
d_call: NA
j_call: TRBJ2-5
clone_size: NA
cdr3_aa: CASSLVRDRQETQYF

v_call: TRBV28
d_call: NA
j_call: TRBJ1-5
clone_size: NA
cdr3_aa: CASGRGENQPQHF

v_call: TRBV7-3
d_call: NA
j_call: TRBJ2-3
clone_size: NA
cdr3_aa: CASSVGVGGTDTQYF

v_call: TRBV7-9
d_call: NA
j_call: TRBJ2-1
clone_size: NA
cdr3_aa: CASRDQGNEQFF

v_call: TRBV9
d_call: TRBD2
j_call: TRBJ2-1
clone_size: NA
cdr3_aa: CASSVVQGGEGNEQFF

v_call: TRBV2
d_call: NA
j_call: TRBJ2-5
clone_size: NA
cdr3_aa: CASSEGRVQEETQYF

v_call: TRBV28
d_call: TRBD2
j_call: TRBJ2-7
clone_size: NA
cdr3_aa: CASSRTSSYEQYF

v_call: TRBV27
d_call: NA
j_call: TRBJ1-1
clone_size: NA
cdr3_aa: CASSFGGAHTEAFF

v_call: TRBV4-2
d_call: TRBD2
j_call: TRBJ2-1
clone_size: NA
cdr3_aa: CASSQGGTSGKYNEQFF

v_call: TRBV27
d_call: NA
j_call: TRBJ1-2
clone_size: NA
cdr3_aa: CASSTRGGVGYTF

v_call: TRBV10-2
d_call: TRBD1
j_call: TRBJ1-1
clone_size: NA
cdr3_aa: CASRGTEELNTEAFF

v_call: TRBV7-9
d_call: NA
j_call: TRBJ2-3
clone_size: NA
cdr3_aa: CASSRPRNNTDTQYF

v_call: TRBV28
d_call: NA
j_call: TRBJ1-3
clone_size: NA
cdr3_aa: CASSLGRVDGNTIYF

v_call: TRBV4-1
d_call: NA
j_call: TRBJ1-1
clone_size: NA
cdr3_aa: CASRELPGNTEAFF

v_call: TRBV19
d_call: TRBD2
j_call: TRBJ2-1
clone_size: NA
cdr3_aa: CASRSSGTYNEQFF

v_call: TRBV28
d_call: TRBD2
j_call: TRBJ2-4
clone_size: NA
cdr3_aa: CASSSLSDPPGGPGDIQYF

v_call: TRBV5-4
d_call: TRBD1
j_call: TRBJ1-1
clone_size: NA
cdr3_aa: CASSVTGAGTEAFF

v_call: TRBV7-9
d_call: NA
j_call: TRBJ2-7
clone_size: NA
cdr3_aa: CASSNRGGGFSDEQYF

v_call: TRBV5-6
d_call: NA
j_call: TRBJ2-7
clone_size: NA
cdr3_aa: CASSTTGYEQYF

v_call: TRBV19
d_call: NA
j_call: TRBJ1-4
clone_size: NA
cdr3_aa: CASSITVGNEKLFF

v_call: TRBV7-6
d_call: TRBD1
j_call: TRBJ2-1
clone_size: NA
cdr3_aa: CASSSGTGVWEQFF

v_call: TRBV7-8
d_call: TRBD2
j_call: TRBJ2-3
clone_size: NA
cdr3_aa: CASSFGLAGYTDTQYF

v_call: TRBV28
d_call: NA
j_call: TRBJ1-2
clone_size: NA
cdr3_aa: CASRPGERRPGYTF

v_call: TRBV9
d_call: NA
j_call: TRBJ1-1
clone_size: once
cdr3_aa: CASSVSGMTEAFF

v_call: TRBV6-1
d_call: NA
j_call: TRBJ2-1
clone_size: NA
cdr3_aa: CASRDRYNEQFF